This TCR beta chain is from a study of cytomegalovirus exposure and HLA in healthy donors. PCR amplification relied on 60 Vbeta primers (plus 13 Jbeta primers). Profiled with immunoSEQ multiplex PCR; TCRdb holds only in-frame clones, not every one. This table holds roughly 200,000 clones, roughly 70% found once. The study, taken as a whole, reports: Later work associated roughly 15,000 TCR beta sequences with HLA alleles at 0.05 false discovery rate.

This clone was counted once. Its antigen is as yet unknown. Sequenced: PBMCs. The TCR was taken from a male donor in good health and CMV-seronegative.

CDR3 protein: CASSSLAGGSYEQYF. CDR3 in DNA: TGTGCCAGCAGCTCTCTAGCGGGAGGATCTTACGAGCAGTACTTC. The chain has TRBV9 and TRBJ2-7, with TRBD2 matching 11 bases. The CDR3 runs 15 residues. V lost 4 bases to trimming and J lost 4 bases; unmatched junction nucleotides: 7. Germline V gene lookup returns CDR1 SGDLS and CDR2 YYNGEE.